The following is a TCR beta chain sequence with its context. These data are taken from a study of control samples from healthy donors and cancer patients. The ends lost 0 bases at V and 4 bases at J; junction bases unmatched: 5. From germline, CDR1 is SGHNT and CDR2 YENEEA. CDR3 length equals 16 residues. Generated by immunoSEQ multiplex PCR, the TCRdb table keeps only in-frame clones and is missing some. Of 55,000 to 90,000 clones detected, 84% appear once; the ten largest clones hold 25% to 35%. The TCR was taken from a man aged 50 or older in good health. The chain combines TRBV11-3 with TRBJ2-1; 8 bases fit TRBD2. Sequencing used blood. The chain's CDR3 is CASSLDVSGGYNEQFF. The DNA for the CDR3 is TGTGCCAGCAGCTTAGATGTGAGCGGGGGTTACAATGAGCAGTTCTTC.